This entry features one T cell receptor beta chain sequence. This record comes from a study of T-cell memory formation after mild COVID-19. TCRdb re-derived calls from the 5' RACE reads in MiXCR, one entry per CDR3 protein. The data show more than 150,000 distinct CDR3 sequences, about a fifth seen once. V shed 4 bases, J shed 4 bases, and the junction held 10 bases outside the gene matches. The CDR3 consists of 15 residues. In germline, CDR1 is SGDLS, CDR2 YYNGEE. V and J are TRBV9 and TRBJ2-7; 8 positions match TRBD2. The sequencing sample was made of PBMCs or a T cell subset sorted from them (not recorded which). The TCR was taken from an adult woman who had mild COVID-19 (a few samples of this study predate the infection). Cell type and time point are not known. CDR3 bases: TGTGCCAGCAGCTCCAGCGGGGGAGCCGATTACGAGCAGTACTTC. Translated, it gives CASSSSGGADYEQYF. The full variable domain, rest sourced from reference TRBV9 and TRBJ2-7, is DSGVTQTPKHLITATGQRVTLRCSPRSGDLSVYWYQQSLDQGLQFLIQYYNGEERAKGNILERFSAQQFPDLHSELNLSSLELGDSALYFCASSSSGGADYEQYFGPGTRLTVT.